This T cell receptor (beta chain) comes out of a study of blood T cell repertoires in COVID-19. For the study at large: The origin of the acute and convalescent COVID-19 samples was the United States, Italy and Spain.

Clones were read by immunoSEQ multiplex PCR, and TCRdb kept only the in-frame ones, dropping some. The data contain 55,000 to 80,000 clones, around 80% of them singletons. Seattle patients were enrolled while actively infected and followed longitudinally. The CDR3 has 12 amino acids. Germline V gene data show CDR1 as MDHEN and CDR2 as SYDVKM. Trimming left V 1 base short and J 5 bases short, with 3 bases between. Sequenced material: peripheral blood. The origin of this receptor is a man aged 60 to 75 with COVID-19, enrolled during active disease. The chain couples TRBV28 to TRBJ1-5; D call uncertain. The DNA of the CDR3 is TGTGCCAGCAGTTTATCTGATCAGCCCCAGCATTTT. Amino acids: CASSLSDQPQHF.